These 28 T cell receptor beta chains were all obtained from the same sample, sequenced in a study of T cells in Graves' hyperthyroidism and ophthalmopathy. The investigators amplified TCR beta CDR3 regions from RNA transcripts. Researchers ran a first-round RT-PCR on the TCR CDR3 using the HTBI primer set. MiXCR, applied by TCRdb to the multiplex PCR reads, yields one record per CDR3 protein. The sample carries approximately 380,000 distinct CDR3 sequences, about 18% recorded once. Sequencing input: blood. These receptors originate from a young man with Graves' ophthalmopathy.

This clonotype was observed many times. This chain joins TRBV7-6 and TRBJ2-7; 11 nucleotides align to TRBD1. Germline V gene data show CDR1 as SGHVS and CDR2 as FNYEAQ. The trim removed 0 bases at V and 1 base at J, leaving 5 bases unmatched. The CDR3 totals 17 residues. The CDR3 coding sequence is TGTGCCAGCAGCTTAGCGAGCGGGACAGGGGGATCCTACGAGCAGTACTTC. It codes for CASSLASGTGGSYEQYF.

This clonotype was counted many times. The chain employs TRBV24-1 and TRBJ2-2; TRBD1 or TRBD2 may be the D gene (5 bases each). With 9 bases removed from V and 2 bases from J, the gap between germline ends came to 12 bases. The germline V gene encodes CDR1 KGHDR and CDR2 SFDVKD. This CDR3 spans 14 amino acids. The DNA for the CDR3 is TGTGCCACCGGGGGACGGGAAAACACCGGGGAGCTGTTTTTT. This codes for CATGGRENTGELFF.

The chain has TRBV6-2 or TRBV6-3 and TRBJ1-5; TRBD1 agrees at 7 bases. The CDR3 runs to 14 residues. Per germline, CDR1 MNHEY and CDR2 SVGEGT. The J segment lost 4 bases and the V segment lost 5 bases, leaving 5 bases of the junction unmatched. CDR3 amino acids: CASSARGLNQPQHF. CDR3 nucleotide sequence: TGTGCCAGCAGTGCCAGGGGGTTAAATCAGCCCCAGCATTTT.

This clonotype was observed at least ten times. V is TRBV9 and J is TRBJ2-7; D possibly corresponds to TRBD2 (6 bases). Trimming cost V 0 bases and J 6 bases, with 16 bases left between them. This CDR3 has 15 amino acids. The V gene's germline CDR1 is SGDLS and CDR2 YYNGEE. CDR3 protein: CASSVGGIGTGEQYF. In DNA, the CDR3 is TGTGCCAGCAGCGTAGGCGGGATAGGGACGGGCGAGCAGTACTTC. Drawing the rest from reference TRBV9 and TRBJ2-7, the complete variable domain is DSGVTQTPKHLITATGQRVTLRCSPRSGDLSVYWYQQSLDQGLQFLIQYYNGEERAKGNILERFSAQQFPDLHSELNLSSLELGDSALYFCASSVGGIGTGEQYFGPGTRLTVT.

There are many counts of this clonotype. The J gene is TRBJ2-2, the V gene TRBV11-1, with D tentatively TRBD2 (5 bases). The CDR3 contains 15 residues. CDR1 and CDR2 (germline): SGHAT, FQDESV (reference sequence). Trimming cost V 3 bases and J 10 bases, with 18 bases left between them. Here the CDR3 DNA reads TGTGCCAGCAGCTTCAGAGGACTGAGGGAAGCGGAGCTGTTTTTT. Translation gives CASSFRGLREAELFF.

The gene calls are TRBV7-3 and TRBJ2-3; D call uncertain. V was clipped by 1 base and J by 2 bases, with 10 bases between them. This CDR3 comprises 15 residues. Germline V gene lookup returns CDR1 SGHTA and CDR2 FQGTGA. CDR3 DNA: TGTGCCAGCAGCTTAAGGGGTGCCCACACAGATACGCAGTATTTT. As protein: CASSLRGAHTDTQYF.

Note on this clonotype: A clone one base away is much larger, so this may be a read error. V and J are TRBV5-1 and TRBJ2-1, with 10 bases matching TRBD2. The DNA end favors TRBJ2-7, so the J call may be wrong. Germline V gene lookup returns CDR1 SGHRS and CDR2 YFSETQ. This CDR3 region has 17 residues. The CDR3 DNA sequence: TGCGCCAGCTGTAACCTCCTAGCGGGGGTCGATGGCAATGAGCAGTACTTC. Protein product: CASCNLLAGVDGNEQYF.

There are a few counts of this clonotype. The chain recombines TRBV15 with TRBJ1-5; possible D gene TRBD1, 5 bases. Germline CDR1 reads LNHNV; CDR2 reads YYDKDF (reference sequence). The CDR3 runs 12 residues. The V and J ends lost 5 bases and 9 bases respectively, with 11 bases between them. The DNA for the CDR3 is TGTGCCACCAGCCCAGGGTCGGGGCCCCAGCATTTT. Translating it yields CATSPGSGPQHF.

The J gene is TRBJ2-2, the V gene TRBV9; 9 nucleotides match TRBD2. V shed 0 bases, J shed 3 bases, and the junction held 3 bases outside the gene matches. The germline gives CDR1 SGDLS, CDR2 YYNGEE. The CDR3 has 16 amino acids. CDR3: CASSVAGGGDTGELFF. CDR3 nucleotide sequence: TGTGCCAGCAGCGTAGCTGGCGGGGGGGACACCGGGGAGCTGTTTTTT.

This clonotype came up many times. This chain joins TRBV7-6 and TRBJ1-6, with 7 bases that match TRBD1. Trimming removed 4 bases from V and 10 bases from J; junction bases left unmatched: 7. The CDR3 is 14 amino acids. CDR1 is SGHVS, CDR2 FNYEAQ, per germline. CDR3 in amino acids: CASSSDRPGSPLHF. CDR3 nucleotides: TGTGCCAGCAGCTCGGACAGGCCCGGGTCACCCCTCCACTTT.

This clonotype was seen a single time. The rearrangement uses TRBV5-6 and TRBJ2-7; a possible D gene is TRBD1 (5 bases). The germline V gene has CDR1 SGHDT and CDR2 YYEEEE. The CDR3 is 14 amino acids. Trimming removed 0 bases at V and 5 bases at J, with 12 bases between. The CDR3 DNA sequence: TGTGCCAGCAGCTTGGTCAGGGAACGGGACGAGCAGTACTTC. It is translated as CASSLVRERDEQYF.

This clonotype has at least ten counts. The chain employs TRBV7-3 and TRBJ2-3; D is possibly TRBD2 (7 bases). Trimming stripped 5 bases from V and 0 bases from J, with 15 bases between. Germline values: CDR1 SGHTA, CDR2 FQGTGA. The CDR3 has 16 residues. CDR3 sequence reads: CASSPGGRGSTDTQYF. In DNA form, the CDR3 reads TGTGCCAGCAGCCCCGGGGGGCGGGGGAGCACAGATACGCAGTATTTT.

The chain links TRBV18 to TRBJ1-1; no clear D. With 2 bases removed from V and 7 bases from J, the gap between germline ends came to 11 bases. The CDR3 is made up of 13 amino acids. Germline CDR1 KGHSH, CDR2 LQKENI. CDR3 loop: CASSPTAQDEAFF. CDR3 sequence (DNA): TGTGCCAGCTCACCAACGGCTCAGGATGAAGCTTTCTTT.

This sequence joins TRBV6-1 and TRBJ2-1, with a weak D call TRBD2 (6 bases). V was trimmed by 7 bases and J by 9 bases, leaving 19 bases between them. This CDR3 contains 14 residues. Per germline, CDR1 MNHNS and CDR2 SASEGT. The chain's CDR3 is CASKRELASGEQFF. The CDR3 DNA reads TGTGCCAGCAAAAGGGAACTAGCTTCCGGTGAGCAGTTCTTC.

This chain uses TRBV20-1 with TRBJ1-5; weak D call: TRBD1 (6 bases). The CDR3 covers 13 residues. The V and J ends lost 5 bases and 9 bases respectively, with 17 bases between them. Germline values: CDR1 DFQATT, CDR2 SNEGSKA (reference sequence). The CDR3 region is CSARGTGRGPQHF. CDR3 DNA: TGCAGTGCTCGAGGTACAGGGCGAGGGCCCCAGCATTTT.

This clonotype has ten or more counts. The V call is TRBV12-3 or TRBV12-4, the J call TRBJ1-1; a weak D match, TRBD1 (5 bases). This CDR3 comprises 14 residues. V lost 3 bases and J 1 base, leaving 9 bases between the germline ends. CDR3 DNA sequence: TGTGCCAGCAGTTTTGCGGGGGAGAACACTGAAGCTTTCTTT. Translating it yields CASSFAGENTEAFF.

This clonotype appeared many times. The rearrangement links TRBV20-1 to TRBJ1-1; 9 bases line up with TRBD1. Looked up from germline, CDR1 is DFQATT and CDR2 is SNEGSKA (reference sequence). The CDR3 consists of 14 residues. Trimming cost V 6 bases and J 1 base; bases outside gene matches: 6. Written as DNA, the CDR3 is TGCAGTGCCCAGGGGACAGGGACGAACACTGAAGCTTTCTTT. Translating gives CSAQGTGTNTEAFF.

Ten or more counts support this clonotype. CDR3 bases: TGTGCCAGCAGCTCGTGGGGTGGCCAAGAGACCCAGTACTTC. This encodes CASSSWGGQETQYF. The chain links TRBV5-8 to TRBJ2-5, with D hard to call. Trimming removed 3 bases from V and 1 base from J, with 10 bases in between. CDR1 SGHTS and CDR2 YDEGEE come from the germline V gene. The CDR3 extends over 14 amino acids.

This clonotype was seen repeatedly, ten times or more. The chain uses TRBV18 and TRBJ2-3; D not certain. Germline CDR1 is KGHSH and CDR2 is LQKENI. The CDR3 runs 14 residues. Deletions cut 0 bases from V and 10 bases from J, with 14 bases between. The CDR3 region is CASSPPRSPTAQYF. CDR3 in DNA: TGTGCCAGCTCACCACCGAGATCACCGACGGCGCAGTATTTT.

The V call is TRBV20-1, the J call TRBJ2-1; a possible D gene is TRBD2 (5 bases). V was pared by 5 bases and J by 0 bases, with 11 bases between. Germline CDR1 and CDR2: DFQATT and SNEGSKA (reference sequence). The CDR3 totals 14 residues. In DNA form, the CDR3 reads TGCAGTGCTGGGGTGGGGAGCTCCTACAATGAGCAGTTCTTC. Translating it yields CSAGVGSSYNEQFF.

The chain uses TRBV27 and TRBJ2-2; D not certain. The V gene's germline CDR1 is MNHEY and CDR2 SMNVEV (reference sequence). V was trimmed by 5 bases and J by 3 bases, leaving 10 bases between them. This CDR3 is 14 amino acids long. The CDR3 loop is CASSRSLYTGELFF. In nucleotides, the CDR3 is TGTGCCAGCAGTAGGAGTTTGTACACCGGGGAGCTGTTTTTT.

This clonotype has more than one count but fewer than ten. The rearrangement joins TRBV29-1 to TRBJ1-2; TRBD1 might be the D (6 bases). This CDR3 region has 13 residues. Trimming pared 1 base from V and 3 bases from J, leaving 9 bases between. Germline values: CDR1 SQVTM, CDR2 ANQGSEA. The CDR3 here is CSVEGQEYYGYTF. For the CDR3, the DNA is TGCAGCGTTGAAGGACAGGAGTACTATGGCTACACCTTC.

This clonotype came up many times. The V call is TRBV20-1, the J call TRBJ1-5; D is unresolved. The germline V and J ends were trimmed by 6 bases and 2 bases, with 17 bases remaining between them. This CDR3 comprises 15 residues. CDR1 and CDR2 (germline): DFQATT, SNEGSKA (reference sequence). CDR3 amino acids: CSARLGTDGNQPQHF. CDR3 DNA sequence: TGCAGTGCCCGTCTCGGCACAGATGGCAATCAGCCCCAGCATTTT.

This clonotype has a count of ten or more. This chain joins TRBV12-3 or TRBV12-4 and TRBJ2-5; TRBD2 matches at 7 bases. V was pared by 8 bases and J by 7 bases, with 10 bases of the junction left unmatched. The CDR3 is made up of 13 amino acids. The CDR3 reads CASVVTGGGTQYF. CDR3 nucleotide sequence: TGTGCCAGCGTGGTGACGGGGGGAGGGACCCAGTACTTC.

Details on this clonotype: Given a much more abundant clone one base away, this may be a read error. The chain joins TRBV28 to TRBJ2-1; 7 bases are a match to TRBD2. The J call is doubtful: the DNA matches TRBJ2-7 better. The germline gives CDR1 MDHEN, CDR2 SYDVKM. CDR3 length: 15 residues. The CDR3 region is CASKPRLARYNEQYF. In DNA form, the CDR3 reads TGTGCCAGCAAACCTCGACTAGCCAGATACAATGAGCAGTACTTC.

This clonotype was detected ten times or more. The chain joins TRBV5-1 to TRBJ2-4; 7 nucleotides line up with TRBD1. The CDR3 is 16 residues long. Per the germline V gene, CDR1 is SGHRS and CDR2 is YFSETQ. The V segment lost 4 bases and the J segment 0 bases; nucleotides outside the gene matches: 7. CDR3 amino acids: CASSIRQGLAKNIQYF. CDR3 in DNA: TGCGCCAGCAGCATCAGACAGGGTCTAGCCAAAAACATTCAGTACTTC.

This clonotype occurred a few times. The chain combines TRBV4-2 with TRBJ2-1; 12 bases match TRBD2. V was clipped by 1 base and J by 7 bases; unmatched bases: 2. The CDR3 has 15 amino acids. From germline, CDR1 is LGHNA and CDR2 YNFKEQ. For the CDR3, the DNA is TGTGCCAGCAGCCAAGCTAGCGGGGGGGTGAATGAGCAGTTCTTC. This translates into CASSQASGGVNEQFF.

V usage is TRBV6-5 and J usage is TRBJ1-1; D remains unclear. V was cut by 2 bases and J by 1 base, with 14 bases left in between. Germline V gene lookup returns CDR1 MNHEY and CDR2 SVGAGI. This CDR3 comprises 16 residues. The CDR3 protein is CASSYTPGSSNTEAFF. The CDR3 nucleotides read TGTGCCAGCAGTTACACCCCCGGGAGTTCGAACACTGAAGCTTTCTTT.